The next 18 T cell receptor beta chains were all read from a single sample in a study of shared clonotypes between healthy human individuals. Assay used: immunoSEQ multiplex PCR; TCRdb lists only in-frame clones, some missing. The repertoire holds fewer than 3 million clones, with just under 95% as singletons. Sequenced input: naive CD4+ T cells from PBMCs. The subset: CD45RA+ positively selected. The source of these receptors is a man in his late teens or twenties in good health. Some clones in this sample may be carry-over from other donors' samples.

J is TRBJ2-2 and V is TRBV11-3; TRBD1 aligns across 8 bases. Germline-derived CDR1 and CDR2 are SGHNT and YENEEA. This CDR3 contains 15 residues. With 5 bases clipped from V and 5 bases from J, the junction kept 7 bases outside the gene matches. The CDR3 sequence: CASSQQGDRTGELFF. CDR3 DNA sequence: TGTGCCAGCAGCCAACAGGGGGATAGGACCGGGGAGCTGTTTTTT.

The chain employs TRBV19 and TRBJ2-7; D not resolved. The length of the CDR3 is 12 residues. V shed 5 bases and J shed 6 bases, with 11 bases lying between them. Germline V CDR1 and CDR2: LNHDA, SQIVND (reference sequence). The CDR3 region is CASSFSVGEQYF. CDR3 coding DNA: TGTGCCAGTAGTTTCTCAGTGGGCGAGCAGTACTTC.

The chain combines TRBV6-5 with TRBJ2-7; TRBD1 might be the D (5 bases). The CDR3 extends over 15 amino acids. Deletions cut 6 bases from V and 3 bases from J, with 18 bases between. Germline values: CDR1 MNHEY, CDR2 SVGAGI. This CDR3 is CASSQGPPNGYEQYF. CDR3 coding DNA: TGTGCCAGCAGCCAGGGCCCTCCCAACGGCTACGAGCAGTACTTC.

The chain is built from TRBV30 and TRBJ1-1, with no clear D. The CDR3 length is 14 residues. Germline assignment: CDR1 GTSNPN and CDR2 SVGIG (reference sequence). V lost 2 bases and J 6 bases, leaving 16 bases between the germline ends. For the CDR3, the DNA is TGTGCCTGGAGTTTATTGGGCATTTTGGCTGAAGCTTTCTTT. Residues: CAWSLLGILAEAFF. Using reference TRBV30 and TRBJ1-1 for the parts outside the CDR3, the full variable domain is SQTIHQWPATLVQPVGSPLSLECTVEGTSNPNLYWYRQAAGRGLQLLFYSVGIGQISSEVPQNLSASRPQDRQFILSSKKLLLSDSGFYLCAWSLLGILAEAFFGQGTRLTVV.

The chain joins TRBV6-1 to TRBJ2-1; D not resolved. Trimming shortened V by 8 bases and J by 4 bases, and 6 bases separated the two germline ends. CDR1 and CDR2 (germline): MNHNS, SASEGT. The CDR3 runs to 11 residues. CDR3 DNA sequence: TGTGCCAGCCGAGAGTACAATGAGCAGTTCTTC. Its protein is CASREYNEQFF.

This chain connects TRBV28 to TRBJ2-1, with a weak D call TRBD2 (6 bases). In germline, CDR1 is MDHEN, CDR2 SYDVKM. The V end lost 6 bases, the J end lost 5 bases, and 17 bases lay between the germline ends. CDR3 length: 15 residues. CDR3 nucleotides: TGTGCCAGCAGCCCCCTAGGGACTTATGACAATGAGCAGTTCTTC. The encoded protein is CASSPLGTYDNEQFF.

In nucleotides, the CDR3 is TGCGCCAGCAGCCAAGATCGTAAGACAGGGATTTACGAGCAGTACTTC. It translates to CASSQDRKTGIYEQYF. The rearrangement links TRBV4-3 to TRBJ2-7; 7 positions agree with TRBD1. Losses at the gene ends were 0 bases for V and 4 bases for J; bases not matched to a gene: 9. This CDR3 has 16 amino acids. The V gene's germline CDR1 is LGHNA and CDR2 YSLEER.

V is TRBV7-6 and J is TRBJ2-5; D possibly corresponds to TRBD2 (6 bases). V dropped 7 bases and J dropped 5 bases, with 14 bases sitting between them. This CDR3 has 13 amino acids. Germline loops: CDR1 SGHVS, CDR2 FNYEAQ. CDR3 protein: CASKRLGEETQYF. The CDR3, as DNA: TGTGCCAGCAAGCGACTAGGGGAGGAGACCCAGTACTTC.

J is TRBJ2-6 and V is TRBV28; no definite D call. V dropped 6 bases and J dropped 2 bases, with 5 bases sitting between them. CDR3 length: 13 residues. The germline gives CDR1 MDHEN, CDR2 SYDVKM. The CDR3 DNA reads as TGTGCCAGCAGAGTCACTGGGGCCAACGTCCTGACTTTC. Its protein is CASRVTGANVLTF. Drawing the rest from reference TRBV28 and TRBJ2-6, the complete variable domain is DVKVTQSSRYLVKRTGEKVFLECVQDMDHENMFWYRQDPGLGLRLIYFSYDVKMKEKGDIPEGYSVSREKKERFSLILESASTNQTSMYLCASRVTGANVLTFGAGSRLTVL.

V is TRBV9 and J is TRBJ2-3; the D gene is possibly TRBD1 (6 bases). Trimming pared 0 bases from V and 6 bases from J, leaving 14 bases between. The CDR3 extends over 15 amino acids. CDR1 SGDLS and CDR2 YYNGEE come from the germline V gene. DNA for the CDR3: TGTGCCAGCAGCGTAGGGTGGCAGGGGACGGATACGCAGTATTTT. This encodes CASSVGWQGTDTQYF.

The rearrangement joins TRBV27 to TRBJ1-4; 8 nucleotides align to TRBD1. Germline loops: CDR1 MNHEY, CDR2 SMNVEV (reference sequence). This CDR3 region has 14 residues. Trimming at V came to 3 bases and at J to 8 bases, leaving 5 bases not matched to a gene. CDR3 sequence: CASSLDRVREKLFF. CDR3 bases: TGTGCCAGCAGTTTGGACAGGGTCAGAGAAAAACTGTTTTTT.

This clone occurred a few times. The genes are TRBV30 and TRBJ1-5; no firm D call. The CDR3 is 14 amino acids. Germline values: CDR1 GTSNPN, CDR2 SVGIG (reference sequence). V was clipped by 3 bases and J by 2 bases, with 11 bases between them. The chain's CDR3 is CAWRDFRGNQPQHF. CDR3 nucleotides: TGTGCCTGGAGGGATTTTCGTGGCAATCAGCCCCAGCATTTT. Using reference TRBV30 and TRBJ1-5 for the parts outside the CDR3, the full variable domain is SQTIHQWPATLVQPVGSPLSLECTVEGTSNPNLYWYRQAAGRGLQLLFYSVGIGQISSEVPQNLSASRPQDRQFILSSKKLLLSDSGFYLCAWRDFRGNQPQHFGDGTRLSIL.

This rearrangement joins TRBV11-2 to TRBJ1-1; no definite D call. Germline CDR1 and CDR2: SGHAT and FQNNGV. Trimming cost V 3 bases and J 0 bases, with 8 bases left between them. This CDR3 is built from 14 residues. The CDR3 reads CASSFGLMNTEAFF. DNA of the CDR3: TGTGCCAGCAGCTTCGGACTGATGAACACTGAAGCTTTCTTT.

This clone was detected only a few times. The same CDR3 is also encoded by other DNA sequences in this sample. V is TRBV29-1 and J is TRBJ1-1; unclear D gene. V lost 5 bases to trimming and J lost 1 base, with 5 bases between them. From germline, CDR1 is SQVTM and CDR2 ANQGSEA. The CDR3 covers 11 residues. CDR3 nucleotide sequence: TGCAGCGTTCCGAAGAACACTGAAGCTTTCTTT. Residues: CSVPKNTEAFF.

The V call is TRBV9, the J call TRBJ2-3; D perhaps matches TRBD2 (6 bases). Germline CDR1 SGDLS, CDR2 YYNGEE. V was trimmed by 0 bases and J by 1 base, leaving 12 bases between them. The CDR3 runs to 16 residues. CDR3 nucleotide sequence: TGTGCCAGCAGCGTAGAGGCGGGATGGGGCACAGATACGCAGTATTTT. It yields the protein CASSVEAGWGTDTQYF.

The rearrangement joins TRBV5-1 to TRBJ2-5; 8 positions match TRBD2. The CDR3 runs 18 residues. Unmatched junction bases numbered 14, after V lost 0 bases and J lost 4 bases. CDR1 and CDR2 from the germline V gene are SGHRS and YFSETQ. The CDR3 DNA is TGCGCCAGCAGCTTGGGTGCAGCGGGAGTGGGGGTCGGAGAGACCCAGTACTTC. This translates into CASSLGAAGVGVGETQYF. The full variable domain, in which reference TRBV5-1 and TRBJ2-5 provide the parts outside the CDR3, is KAGVTQTPRYLIKTRGQQVTLSCSPISGHRSVSWYQQTPGQGLQFLFEYFSETQRNKGNFPGRFSGRQFSNSRSEMNVSTLELGDSALYLCASSLGAAGVGVGETQYFGPGTRLLVL.

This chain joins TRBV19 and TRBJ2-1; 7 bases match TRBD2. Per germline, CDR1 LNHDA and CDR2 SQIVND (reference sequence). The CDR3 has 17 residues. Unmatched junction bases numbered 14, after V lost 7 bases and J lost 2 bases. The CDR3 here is CASKGWVAGRTYNEQFF. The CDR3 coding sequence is TGTGCCAGTAAAGGGTGGGTAGCGGGCAGAACCTACAATGAGCAGTTCTTC.

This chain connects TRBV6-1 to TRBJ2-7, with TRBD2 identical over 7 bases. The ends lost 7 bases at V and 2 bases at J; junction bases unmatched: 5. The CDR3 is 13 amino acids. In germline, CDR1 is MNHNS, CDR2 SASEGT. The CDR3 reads CASTERGPYEQYF. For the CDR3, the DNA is TGTGCCAGCACCGAGCGGGGACCCTACGAGCAGTACTTC.